This TCR beta chain was captured in a study of T cell repertoires in ileal Crohn's disease. Overall study: The M0 sample came from the inflamed ileal portion of the resected specimen. Per sample, roughly 530 nanograms of biopsy DNA were TCRB immunosequenced.

The CDR3 sequence is 15 residues long. CDR1 is SGHRS and CDR2 is YFSETQ in the germline V gene. The junction had 12 bases not matched to a gene; V was cut back by 5 bases and J by 8 bases. Concerning this clone: Its antigen is as yet unknown.

General study findings and limits: Clonal expansions were more frequent in active smokers than non-smokers at surgery.

The time point here: inflamed ileum from the surgical specimen. Sequencing used immunoSEQ multiplex PCR; TCRdb keeps in-frame clones, though not all of them. The sample yields roughly 10,000 clones, about nine tenths seen once. Sequencing was done on a sample of ileal tissue. The rearrangement joins TRBV5-1 to TRBJ2-1, with 8 bases identical to TRBD2. The sequence derives from an adult with Crohn's disease. The CDR3 nucleotides are TGCGCCAGCAGAAGGGATCGGGAGGGCCGGGATGAGCAGTTCTTC. This gives the protein CASRRDREGRDEQFF.